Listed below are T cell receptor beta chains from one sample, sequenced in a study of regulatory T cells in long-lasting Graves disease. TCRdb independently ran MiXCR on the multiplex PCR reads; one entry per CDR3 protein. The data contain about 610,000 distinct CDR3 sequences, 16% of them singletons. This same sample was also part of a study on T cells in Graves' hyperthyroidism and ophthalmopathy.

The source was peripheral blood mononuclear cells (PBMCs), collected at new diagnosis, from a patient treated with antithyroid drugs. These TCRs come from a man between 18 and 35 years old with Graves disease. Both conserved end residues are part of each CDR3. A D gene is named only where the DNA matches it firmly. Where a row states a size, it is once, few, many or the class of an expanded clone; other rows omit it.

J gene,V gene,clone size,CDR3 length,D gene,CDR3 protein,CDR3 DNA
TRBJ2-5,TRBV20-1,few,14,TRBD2,CSASTSGGKETQYF,TGCAGTGCCTCGACTAGCGGGGGGAAAGAGACCCAGTACTTC
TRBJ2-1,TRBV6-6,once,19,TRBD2,CASSYSGTGTSGKGNEQFF,TGTGCCAGCAGTTACTCGGGCACCGGGACTAGCGGGAAGGGCAATGAGCAGTTCTTC
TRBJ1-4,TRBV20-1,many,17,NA,CSARFSLTGSTNEKLFF,TGCAGTGCTAGGTTCTCCTTAACAGGGTCAACTAATGAAAAACTGTTTTTT
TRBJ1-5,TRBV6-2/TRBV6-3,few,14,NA,CASTPHGSGQPQHF,TGTGCCAGCACCCCACATGGGTCGGGACAGCCCCAGCATTTT
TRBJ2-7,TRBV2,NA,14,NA,CASGRDRVFDEQYF,TGTGCCAGCGGGCGGGATAGGGTGTTTGACGAGCAGTACTTC
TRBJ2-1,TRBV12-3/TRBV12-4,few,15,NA,CASRIRQGGYNEQFF,TGTGCCAGCAGGATAAGACAGGGAGGCTACAATGAGCAGTTCTTC
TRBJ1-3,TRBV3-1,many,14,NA,CASSLTGAGNTIYF,TGTGCCAGCAGCTTAACCGGGGCTGGAAACACCATATATTTT
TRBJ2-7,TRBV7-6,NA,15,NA,CASSQEVGQIYEQYF,TGTGCCAGCAGCCAAGAGGTTGGACAGATTTACGAGCAGTACTTC
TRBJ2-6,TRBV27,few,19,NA,CASSFSSTRSPSGANVLTF,TGTGCCAGCAGTTTTAGTAGTACAAGATCCCCCTCTGGGGCCAACGTCCTGACTTTC
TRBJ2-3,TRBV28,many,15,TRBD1,CASSKPGQGSDTQYF,TGTGCCAGCAGTAAACCGGGACAGGGTTCAGATACGCAGTATTTT